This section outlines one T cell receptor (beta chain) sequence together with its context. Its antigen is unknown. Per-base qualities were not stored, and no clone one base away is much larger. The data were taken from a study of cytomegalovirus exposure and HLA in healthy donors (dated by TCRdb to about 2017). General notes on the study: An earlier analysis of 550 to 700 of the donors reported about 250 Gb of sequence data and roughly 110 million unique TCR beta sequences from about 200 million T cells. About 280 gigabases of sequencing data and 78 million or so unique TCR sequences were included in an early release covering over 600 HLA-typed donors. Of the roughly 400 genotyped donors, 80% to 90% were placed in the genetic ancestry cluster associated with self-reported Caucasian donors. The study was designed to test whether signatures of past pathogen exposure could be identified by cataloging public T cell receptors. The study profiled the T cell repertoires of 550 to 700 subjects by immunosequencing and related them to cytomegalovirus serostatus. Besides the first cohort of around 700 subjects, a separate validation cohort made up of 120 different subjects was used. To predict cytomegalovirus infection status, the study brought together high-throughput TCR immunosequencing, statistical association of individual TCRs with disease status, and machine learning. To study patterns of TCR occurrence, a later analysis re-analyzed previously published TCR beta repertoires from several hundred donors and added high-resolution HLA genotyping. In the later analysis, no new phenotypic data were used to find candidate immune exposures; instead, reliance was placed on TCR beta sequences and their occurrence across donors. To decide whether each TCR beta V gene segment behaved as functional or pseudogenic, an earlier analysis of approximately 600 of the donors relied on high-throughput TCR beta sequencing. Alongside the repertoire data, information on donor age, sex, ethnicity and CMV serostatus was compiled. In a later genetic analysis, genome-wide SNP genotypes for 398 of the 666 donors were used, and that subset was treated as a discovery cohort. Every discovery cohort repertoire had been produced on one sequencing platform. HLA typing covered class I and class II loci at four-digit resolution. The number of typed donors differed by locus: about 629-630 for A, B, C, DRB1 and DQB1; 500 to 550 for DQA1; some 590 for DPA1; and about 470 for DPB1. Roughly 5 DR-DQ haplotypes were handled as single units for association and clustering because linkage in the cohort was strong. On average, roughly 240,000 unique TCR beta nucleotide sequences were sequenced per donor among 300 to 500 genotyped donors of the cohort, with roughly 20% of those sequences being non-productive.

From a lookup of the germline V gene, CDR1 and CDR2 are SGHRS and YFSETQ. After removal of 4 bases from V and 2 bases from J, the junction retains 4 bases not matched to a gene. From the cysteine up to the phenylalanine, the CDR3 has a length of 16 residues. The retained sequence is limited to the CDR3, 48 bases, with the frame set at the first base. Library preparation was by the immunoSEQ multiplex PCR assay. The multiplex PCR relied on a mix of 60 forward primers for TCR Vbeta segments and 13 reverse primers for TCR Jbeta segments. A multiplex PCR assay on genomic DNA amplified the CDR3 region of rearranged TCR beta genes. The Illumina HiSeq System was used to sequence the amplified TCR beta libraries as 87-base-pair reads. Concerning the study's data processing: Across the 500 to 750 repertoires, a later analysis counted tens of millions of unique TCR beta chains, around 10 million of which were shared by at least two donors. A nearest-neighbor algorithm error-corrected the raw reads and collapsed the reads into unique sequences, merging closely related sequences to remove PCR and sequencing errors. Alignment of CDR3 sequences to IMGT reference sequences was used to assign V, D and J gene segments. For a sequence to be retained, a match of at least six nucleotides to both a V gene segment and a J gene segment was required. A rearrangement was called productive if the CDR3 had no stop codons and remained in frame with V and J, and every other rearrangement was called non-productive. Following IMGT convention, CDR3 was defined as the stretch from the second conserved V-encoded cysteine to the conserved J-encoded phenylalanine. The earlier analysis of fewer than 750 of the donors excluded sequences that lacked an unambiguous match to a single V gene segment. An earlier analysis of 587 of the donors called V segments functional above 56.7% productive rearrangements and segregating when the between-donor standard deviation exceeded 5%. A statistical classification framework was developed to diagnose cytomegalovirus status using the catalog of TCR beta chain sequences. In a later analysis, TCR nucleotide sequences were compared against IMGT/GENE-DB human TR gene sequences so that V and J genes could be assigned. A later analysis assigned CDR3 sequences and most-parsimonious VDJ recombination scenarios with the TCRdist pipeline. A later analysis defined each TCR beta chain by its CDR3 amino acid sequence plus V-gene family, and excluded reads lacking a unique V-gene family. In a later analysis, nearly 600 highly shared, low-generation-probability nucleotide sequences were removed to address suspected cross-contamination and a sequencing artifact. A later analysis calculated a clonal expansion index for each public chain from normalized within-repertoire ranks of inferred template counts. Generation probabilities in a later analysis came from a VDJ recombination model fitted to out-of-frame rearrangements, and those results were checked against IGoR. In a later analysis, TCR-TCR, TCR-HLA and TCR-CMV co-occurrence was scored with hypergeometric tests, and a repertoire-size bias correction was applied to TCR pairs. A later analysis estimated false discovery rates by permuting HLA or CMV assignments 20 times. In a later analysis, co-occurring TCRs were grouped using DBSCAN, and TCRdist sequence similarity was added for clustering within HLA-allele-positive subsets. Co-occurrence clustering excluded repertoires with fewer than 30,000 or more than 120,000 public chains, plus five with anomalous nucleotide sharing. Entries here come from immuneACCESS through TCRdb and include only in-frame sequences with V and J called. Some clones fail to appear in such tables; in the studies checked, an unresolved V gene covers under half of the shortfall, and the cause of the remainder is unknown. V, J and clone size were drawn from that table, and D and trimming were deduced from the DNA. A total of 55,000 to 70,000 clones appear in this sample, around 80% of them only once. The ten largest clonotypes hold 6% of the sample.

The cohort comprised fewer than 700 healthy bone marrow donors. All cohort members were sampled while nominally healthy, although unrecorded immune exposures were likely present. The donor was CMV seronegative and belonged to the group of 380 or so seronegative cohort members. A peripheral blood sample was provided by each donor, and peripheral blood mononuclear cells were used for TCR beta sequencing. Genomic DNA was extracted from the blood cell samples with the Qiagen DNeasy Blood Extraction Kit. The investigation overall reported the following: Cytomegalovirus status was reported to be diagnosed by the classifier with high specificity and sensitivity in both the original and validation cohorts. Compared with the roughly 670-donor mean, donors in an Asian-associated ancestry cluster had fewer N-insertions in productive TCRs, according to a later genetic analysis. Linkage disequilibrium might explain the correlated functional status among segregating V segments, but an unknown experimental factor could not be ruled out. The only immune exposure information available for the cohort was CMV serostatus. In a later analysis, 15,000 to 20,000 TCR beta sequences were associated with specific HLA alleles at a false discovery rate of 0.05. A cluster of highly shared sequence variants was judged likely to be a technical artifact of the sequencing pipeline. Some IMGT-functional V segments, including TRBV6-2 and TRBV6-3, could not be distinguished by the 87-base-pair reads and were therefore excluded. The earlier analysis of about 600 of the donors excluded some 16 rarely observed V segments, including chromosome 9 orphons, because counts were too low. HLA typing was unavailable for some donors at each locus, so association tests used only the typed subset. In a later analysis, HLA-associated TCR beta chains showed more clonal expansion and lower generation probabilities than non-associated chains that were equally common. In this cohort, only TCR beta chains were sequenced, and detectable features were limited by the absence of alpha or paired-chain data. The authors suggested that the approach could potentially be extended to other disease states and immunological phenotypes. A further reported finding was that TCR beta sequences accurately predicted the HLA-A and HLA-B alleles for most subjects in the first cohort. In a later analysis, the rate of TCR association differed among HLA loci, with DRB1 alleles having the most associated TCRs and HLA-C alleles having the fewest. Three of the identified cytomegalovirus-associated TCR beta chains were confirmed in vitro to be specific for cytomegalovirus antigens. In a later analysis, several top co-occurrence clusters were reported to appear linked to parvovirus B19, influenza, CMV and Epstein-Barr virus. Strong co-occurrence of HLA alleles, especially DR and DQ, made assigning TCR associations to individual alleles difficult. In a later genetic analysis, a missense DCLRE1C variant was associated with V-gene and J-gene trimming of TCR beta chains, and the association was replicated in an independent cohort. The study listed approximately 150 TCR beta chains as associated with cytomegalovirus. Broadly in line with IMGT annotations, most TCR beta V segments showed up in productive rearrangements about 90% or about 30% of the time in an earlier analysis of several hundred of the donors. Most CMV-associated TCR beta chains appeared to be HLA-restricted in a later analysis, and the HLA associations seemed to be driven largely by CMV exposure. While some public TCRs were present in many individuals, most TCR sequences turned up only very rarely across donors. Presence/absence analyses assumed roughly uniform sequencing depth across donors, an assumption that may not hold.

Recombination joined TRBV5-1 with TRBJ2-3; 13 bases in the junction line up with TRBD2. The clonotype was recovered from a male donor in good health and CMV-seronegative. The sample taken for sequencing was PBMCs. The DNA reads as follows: TGCGCCAGCAGCCCAGGGACTAGCGGGGCCACAGATACGCAGTATTTT. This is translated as CASSPGTSGATDTQYF. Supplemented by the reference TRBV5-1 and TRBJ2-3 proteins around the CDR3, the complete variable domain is KAGVTQTPRYLIKTRGQQVTLSCSPISGHRSVSWYQQTPGQGLQFLFEYFSETQRNKGNFPGRFSGRQFSNSRSEMNVSTLELGDSALYLCASSPGTSGATDTQYFGPGTRLTVL.